Following are 10 T cell receptor beta chains from one sample sequenced in a study of glioma-infiltrating T cells. Using RNA template, CDR3s of TCR alpha and beta were amplified with iRepertoire arm-PCR. TCRdb re-derived calls from the multiplex PCR reads in MiXCR, one entry per CDR3 protein. The table includes more than 300,000 distinct CDR3 sequences, about 40% detected once. Input material: glioma tissue, nonneoplastic brain tissue, or PBMCs (not recorded which). All receptors derive from a human donor with low-grade glioma or glioblastoma, undergoing nonglioma brain surgery, or in good health (not recorded which).

There are many counts of this clonotype. The chain couples TRBV27 to TRBJ2-7; 11 nucleotides line up with TRBD2. Germline V gene sequence: CDR1 MNHEY, CDR2 SMNVEV (reference sequence). There are 14 residues in the CDR3. V lost 5 bases and J lost 3; bases outside the gene matches: 3. CDR3 residues: CASSPGTSGYEQYF. CDR3 DNA sequence: TGTGCCAGCAGTCCCGGGACTAGCGGCTACGAGCAGTACTTC.

V and J are TRBV24-1 and TRBJ2-1; maybe TRBD2 (5 bases). This CDR3 region has 19 residues. V was clipped by 4 bases and J by 0 bases, with 21 bases between them. From germline, CDR1 is KGHDR and CDR2 SFDVKD. The CDR3 region has the DNA TGTGCCACCAGTGACCCCTCTTTCGAGCGGCAAAACTCCTACAATGAGCAGTTCTTC. Translation: CATSDPSFERQNSYNEQFF.

The rearrangement uses TRBV5-4 and TRBJ2-3; 9 bases match TRBD1. V lost 2 bases and J lost 3; bases outside the gene matches: 10. This CDR3 is 17 amino acids long. Germline CDR1 reads SGHNT; CDR2 reads YYREEE (reference sequence). The CDR3 loop reads CASSLKSGQGRTDTQYF. The DNA for the CDR3 is TGTGCCAGCAGCTTAAAATCCGGACAGGGGAGAACAGATACGCAGTATTTT.

The chain carries TRBV15 and TRBJ2-7, with 8 bases aligning to TRBD1. The CDR3 runs to 14 residues. CDR1 is LNHNV, CDR2 YYDKDF, per germline (reference sequence). V lost 6 bases, J lost 3 bases, and 7 bases stayed unmatched. CDR3 in DNA: TGTGCCACCAGAGGACAGGGAATTTACTACGAGCAGTACTTC. Amino acid sequence: CATRGQGIYYEQYF.

Of note for this clonotype: A clone one base away is much larger, so this may be a read error. The rearrangement uses TRBV27 and TRBJ1-6; 7 bases fit TRBD1. The germline gives CDR1 MNHEY, CDR2 SMNVEV (reference sequence). This CDR3 is 17 amino acids long. The V and J ends lost 5 bases and 9 bases, in that order; junction bases with no gene match: 16. The CDR3 is CASSPLRDSHYRSPLHF. CDR3 nucleotides: TGTGCCAGCAGTCCACTCCGGGACAGTCATTACCGTTCACCCCTCCACTTT.

This clonotype was counted only a few times. The gene calls are TRBV28 and TRBJ1-2; D gene unclear. V lost 2 bases and J lost 4, with 11 bases in between. Germline V CDR1 and CDR2: MDHEN, SYDVKM. This CDR3 contains 14 residues. In DNA form, the CDR3 reads TGTGCCAGCAGTTTAAGTGGGCTTAGCTATGGCTACACCTTC. Its translation: CASSLSGLSYGYTF.

Note on this clonotype: A much bigger clone sits one base away, suggesting this may be a read error. The V call is TRBV6-2 or TRBV6-3, the J call TRBJ2-1; TRBD2 agrees at 12 bases. This CDR3 has 15 residues. Germline assignment: CDR1 MNHEY and CDR2 SVGEGT. The V gene end was trimmed by 4 bases and the J gene end by 11 bases; junction bases not matched to a gene: 9. CDR3 nucleotides: TGTGCCAGCAGTTTCCTAGCGGGAGGGAACTATAAGCAGTTCTTC. Translating gives CASSFLAGGNYKQFF.

V and J are TRBV11-2 and TRBJ2-3, with TRBD1 as a possible D gene (5 bases). This CDR3 is 12 amino acids long. Germline loops: CDR1 SGHAT, CDR2 FQNNGV. V gave up 5 bases and J gave up 9 bases, with 12 bases separating them. The chain's CDR3 is CASSPGPGTQYF. In DNA, the CDR3 is TGTGCCAGCAGCCCTGGACCAGGGACGCAGTATTTT.

This rearrangement joins TRBV7-2 to TRBJ1-5; D perhaps matches TRBD1 (5 bases). The length of the CDR3 is 15 residues. Germline CDR1 is SGHTA and CDR2 is FQGNSA. CDR3: CVSSPLEGLNQPQHF. DNA of the CDR3: TGTGTTAGCTCCCCTCTGGAGGGGCTAAATCAGCCCCAGCATTTT.

This chain links TRBV12-3 or TRBV12-4 with TRBJ2-1; D gene unclear. V lost 5 bases, J lost 3 bases, and 14 bases lay in between. This CDR3 comprises 15 residues. Written as DNA, the CDR3 is TGTGCCAGCAGTCCCCGGACGGACCTCTACAATGAGCAGTTCTTC. This translates into CASSPRTDLYNEQFF.